The source of this TCR beta chain is a study of PD-1 blockade in classical Hodgkin lymphoma. On the study more broadly: Each patient was given nivolumab 3 mg/kg through a vein every 2 weeks.

There was relapse after autologous stem cell transplantation in every patient, and there was variation in brentuximab vedotin exposure. The repertoire was sequenced with immunoSEQ multiplex PCR; TCRdb's copy has only in-frame clones and lacks some. Among under 45,000 clones listed, approximately 80% were seen once. Germline CDR1 reads MNHEY; CDR2 reads SVGAGI. This CDR3 has 15 residues. The V gene lost 5 bases and the J gene lost 7 bases, with 20 bases spanning the gap. This clone was recorded once. This TCR was recovered from a human donor with classical Hodgkin lymphoma. The sample consisted of peripheral blood mononuclear cells (PBMCs), taken at baseline. This chain connects TRBV6-5 to TRBJ1-2; D unclear. CDR3 coding DNA: TGTGCCAGCAGTCCCGACCGTGGGGTTGTTGCTGGCTACACCTTC. It yields the protein CASSPDRGVVAGYTF.